Listed below are T cell receptor beta chains from one sample, sequenced in a study of regulatory T cells. Profiling relied on immunoSEQ multiplex PCR, and the TCRdb table lists in-frame clones only, not all of them. The data contain about 23,000 clones, about 88% of them seen just once; the ten biggest clones take up roughly 1.3%. Material for sequencing was conventional CD4+ T cells sorted from blood. Receptors originate from a child under 18 with CD3G deficiency. Each CDR3 is given with its conserved first and last residue. D genes are given only for firm matches. Some rows have no size entry. The others give once, few or many, or a class for an expanded clone.

TRBJ2-7 | TRBV7-8 | once | TRBD1 | CASSLEGQAYEQYF | TGTGCCAGCAGCTTGGAGGGACAGGCCTACGAGCAGTACTTC
TRBJ1-2 | TRBV28 | NA | NA | CASRRSRTANYGYTF | TGTGCCAGCAGAAGAAGCAGGACCGCTAACTATGGCTACACCTTC
TRBJ2-1 | TRBV7-9 | NA | NA | CASSLVYNEQFF | TGTGCCAGCAGCTTAGTATACAATGAGCAGTTCTTC
TRBJ2-1 | TRBV7-9 | once | NA | CASSFGVSNEQFF | TGTGCCAGCAGCTTCGGCGTTAGCAATGAGCAGTTCTTC
TRBJ1-5 | TRBV28 | NA | NA | CASSLGGGHPYKPQHF | TGTGCCAGCAGTTTAGGGGGGGGACATCCCTATAAGCCCCAGCATTTT
TRBJ2-2 | TRBV9 | NA | NA | CASSVDVNTGELFF | TGTGCCAGCAGCGTAGACGTTAACACCGGGGAGCTGTTTTTT
TRBJ2-7 | TRBV28 | once | NA | CASSPLGQRRTYEQYF | TGTGCCAGCAGCCCCCTCGGACAGAGAAGAACCTACGAGCAGTACTTC
TRBJ2-7 | TRBV28 | NA | NA | CATLAHRSYEQYF | TGTGCCACCCTCGCCCATCGCTCCTACGAGCAGTACTTC
TRBJ2-7 | TRBV6-1 | NA | NA | CASSDLRVGYEQYF | TGTGCCAGCAGTGATCTCAGGGTGGGGTACGAGCAGTACTTC
TRBJ2-3 | TRBV5-1 | few | NA | CASSPGLSPSTDTQYF | TGCGCCAGCAGCCCAGGACTTTCTCCTAGCACAGATACGCAGTATTTT
TRBJ1-1 | TRBV6-1 | NA | TRBD1 | CASSERDRQGGEAFF | TGTGCCAGCAGTGAGAGGGACCGACAGGGGGGTGAAGCTTTCTTT
TRBJ2-3 | TRBV5-1 | NA | NA | CASRLLAGTDTQYF | TGCGCCAGCAGGTTACTGGCGGGCACAGATACGCAGTATTTT
TRBJ2-7 | TRBV5-1 | NA | TRBD1 | CASSSKTGGEQYF | TGCGCCAGCAGCTCGAAGACAGGGGGTGAGCAGTACTTC
TRBJ2-7 | TRBV28 | NA | NA | CASSLGGNSYEQYF | TGTGCCAGCAGTTTAGGGGGAAACTCCTACGAGCAGTACTTC
TRBJ2-1 | TRBV7-9 | NA | NA | CASSLAITAAEQFF | TGTGCCAGCAGCTTAGCGATTACGGCAGCTGAGCAGTTCTTC
TRBJ2-7 | TRBV28 | NA | TRBD2 | CASSSLGGPGTSGSSYEQYF | TGTGCCAGCAGTTCCTTAGGGGGGCCGGGGACTAGCGGGTCCTCCTACGAGCAGTACTTC
TRBJ2-1 | TRBV28 | NA | NA | CASSLRDPDNEQFF | TGTGCCAGCAGTCTACGAGACCCTGACAATGAGCAGTTCTTC
TRBJ2-3 | TRBV5-1 | NA | NA | CASRLAPSSTDTQYF | TGCGCCAGCAGACTAGCCCCATCTAGCACAGATACGCAGTATTTT
TRBJ1-2 | TRBV12-5 | NA | NA | CAVGTEKSNYGYTF | TGTGCGGTTGGGACGGAGAAATCTAACTATGGCTACACCTTC
TRBJ1-2 | TRBV6-1 | NA | NA | CASSERRGITDYTF | TGTGCCAGCAGTGAACGGCGAGGTATAACTGACTACACCTTC
TRBJ1-2 | TRBV5-1 | NA | NA | CASSLGGTYGYTF | TGCGCCAGCAGCTTGGGAGGGACCTATGGCTACACCTTC
TRBJ2-7 | TRBV28 | NA | TRBD2 | CASSQATSGSYEQYF | TGTGCCAGCAGCCAGGCGACTAGCGGGAGCTACGAGCAGTACTTC
TRBJ2-7 | TRBV28 | NA | NA | CASSGTDSGQDYEQYF | TGTGCCAGCAGTGGAACTGATTCCGGGCAGGACTACGAGCAGTACTTC
TRBJ2-7 | TRBV6-1 | NA | NA | CASSGAELGSYEQYF | TGTGCCAGCAGCGGCGCGGAGCTCGGGTCCTACGAGCAGTACTTC
TRBJ2-3 | TRBV7-2 | once | TRBD2 | CASSNSGTDTQYF | TGTGCCAGCAGCAATAGCGGGACGGATACGCAGTATTTT
TRBJ1-4 | TRBV6-5 | NA | NA | CASSYPGQTYNEKLFF | TGTGCCAGCAGTTACCCCGGACAGACGTATAATGAAAAACTGTTTTTT
TRBJ2-5 | TRBV5-1 | NA | NA | CASSLMGPKETQYF | TGCGCCAGCAGCTTGATGGGACCCAAAGAGACCCAGTACTTC
TRBJ2-1 | TRBV7-9 | NA | NA | CASSPDRIDEQFF | TGTGCCAGCAGCCCCGACAGGATCGATGAGCAGTTCTTC
TRBJ2-2 | TRBV5-1 | NA | NA | CASSLGVGNTGELFF | TGCGCCAGCAGCTTGGGAGTGGGGAACACCGGGGAGCTGTTTTTT
TRBJ2-7 | TRBV5-1 | NA | TRBD2 | CASSLKAGGSYEQYF | TGCGCCAGCAGCTTGAAAGCGGGAGGGTCCTACGAGCAGTACTTC
TRBJ1-5 | TRBV19 | NA | NA | CASSIKSGGVGQPQHF | TGTGCCAGTAGTATAAAGTCTGGGGGGGTCGGTCAGCCCCAGCATTTT
TRBJ1-1 | TRBV30 | NA | TRBD1 | CAWRPWDRRNTEAFF | TGTGCCTGGAGACCCTGGGACAGGAGGAACACTGAAGCTTTCTTT
TRBJ2-7 | TRBV5-1 | NA | NA | CASRVSEIHEQYF | TGCGCCAGCAGAGTAAGCGAAATCCACGAGCAGTACTTC
TRBJ2-1 | TRBV11-2 | NA | NA | CASSSQPGLPEQFF | TGTGCCAGCAGCTCTCAACCGGGACTCCCAGAGCAGTTCTTC
TRBJ2-5 | TRBV7-9 | NA | TRBD2 | CASSLVGGSRETQYF | TGTGCCAGCAGCTTAGTCGGCGGGAGCAGGGAGACCCAGTACTTC
TRBJ2-5 | TRBV28 | once | NA | CASSVPGTQETQYF | TGTGCCAGCAGTGTACCCGGGACTCAAGAGACCCAGTACTTC
TRBJ2-7 | TRBV28 | NA | TRBD1 | CASSSPSGGAYEQYF | TGTGCCAGCAGCTCTCCCTCAGGGGGAGCCTACGAGCAGTACTTC
TRBJ2-7 | TRBV6-6 | NA | NA | CASSYEDSFEQYF | TGTGCCAGCAGTTATGAAGACAGCTTCGAGCAGTACTTC
TRBJ2-2 | TRBV5-1 | NA | NA | CASSSGDFLSRELFF | TGCGCCAGCAGCTCTGGGGACTTTCTATCGAGGGAGCTGTTTTTT
TRBJ2-7 | TRBV10-3 | NA | TRBD2 | CAIGSGRSNEQYF | TGTGCCATCGGGAGCGGGAGGTCCAACGAGCAGTACTTC
TRBJ2-2 | TRBV6-8 | NA | NA | CASSYDWNTGELFF | TGTGCCAGCAGTTATGACTGGAACACCGGGGAGCTGTTTTTT
TRBJ1-5 | TRBV6-1 | NA | TRBD1 | CASSGEGGRQPQHF | TGTGCCAGCAGTGGGGAAGGGGGCAGGCAGCCCCAGCATTTT
TRBJ2-3 | TRBV27 | NA | TRBD1 | CASSPTLDRATADTQYF | TGTGCCAGCAGTCCCACCCTGGACAGGGCCACGGCAGATACGCAGTATTTT
TRBJ2-2 | TRBV6-1 | NA | NA | CASSSYTGELFF | TGTGCCAGCTCATCTTACACCGGGGAGCTGTTTTTT
TRBJ2-3 | TRBV7-9 | NA | TRBD1 | CASSFSGTGYRDTQYF | TGTGCCAGCAGCTTCTCGGGGACAGGGTATCGGGATACGCAGTATTTT
TRBJ1-3 | TRBV6-1 | NA | TRBD1 | CASRPGTGINTIYF | TGTGCCAGCAGGCCCGGGACAGGGATTAACACCATATATTTT
TRBJ2-7 | TRBV11-2 | NA | TRBD2 | CASSSGVYREQYF | TGTGCCAGCAGCAGCGGGGTTTACCGCGAGCAGTACTTC
TRBJ2-5 | TRBV5-1 | NA | NA | CASSLDRRETQYF | TGCGCCAGCAGCTTGGACCGGAGAGAGACCCAGTACTTC
TRBJ2-1 | TRBV7-9 | NA | NA | CASSRKLGDSSYNEQFF | TGTGCCAGCAGCCGAAAGTTGGGGGATAGCTCCTACAATGAGCAGTTCTTC
TRBJ2-2 | TRBV19 | few | NA | CASSPPTGELFF | TGTGCCAGTAGTCCCCCCACCGGGGAGCTGTTTTTT
TRBJ2-2 | TRBV19 | NA | NA | CASSRTANTGELFF | TGTGCCAGTAGCCGGACAGCCAACACCGGGGAGCTGTTTTTT
TRBJ2-3 | TRBV7-9 | NA | TRBD1 | CASSLPDRANTQYF | TGTGCCAGCAGCTTACCGGACAGGGCTAATACGCAGTATTTT
TRBJ2-1 | TRBV4-2 | NA | NA | CASSQFKPGHSYNEQFF | TGTGCCAGCAGCCAATTTAAACCGGGACACTCCTACAATGAGCAGTTCTTC
TRBJ2-7 | TRBV28 | NA | TRBD2 | CASRSGLAGSYEQYF | TGTGCCAGCAGATCGGGACTAGCGGGATCCTACGAGCAGTACTTC
TRBJ2-7 | TRBV6-6 | once | NA | CASKGASKDEQYF | TGTGCCTCGAAGGGAGCGTCCAAGGACGAGCAGTACTTC
TRBJ2-7 | TRBV28 | few | NA | CASSPLRGGKVVDEQYF | TGTGCCAGCAGCCCCCTACGTGGGGGGAAGGTGGTAGACGAGCAGTACTTC
TRBJ2-5 | TRBV6-1 | few | TRBD1 | CASSAGTGPHLAQYF | TGTGCCAGCAGTGCTGGGACAGGACCCCACCTGGCCCAGTACTTC